The following is a TCR beta chain sequence with its context. What it binds is unknown. The data were obtained in a study of T cells in Graves' hyperthyroidism and ophthalmopathy. Amplified TCR beta CDR3 regions came from RNA transcripts. Researchers ran a first-round RT-PCR on the TCR CDR3 using the HTBI primer set. TCRdb reprocessed the multiplex PCR reads with MiXCR, giving one entry per CDR3 protein. The sample comprises roughly 500,000 distinct CDR3 sequences, just over 45% of which are singletons, and about 20% rests with the top ten. Findings and caveats of the study: Most clonotypes expanded in the thyroid (above 0.001) were also present in blood.

The J segment lost 16 bases and the V segment lost 3 bases, leaving 5 bases of the junction unmatched. This CDR3 region has 12 residues. The germline gives CDR1 SGHTA, CDR2 FQGNSA. The rearrangement links TRBV7-2 to TRBJ1-6, with 8 bases fitting TRBD1. This sequence was found in an adult woman with Graves' disease, either hyperthyroidism or ophthalmopathy (not recorded which). The specimen sequenced was peripheral blood or thyroid tissue (not recorded which). CDR3 bases: TGTGCCAGCAGCTTCGGGACAGGCCGGCTCCACTTT. Translating gives CASSFGTGRLHF.